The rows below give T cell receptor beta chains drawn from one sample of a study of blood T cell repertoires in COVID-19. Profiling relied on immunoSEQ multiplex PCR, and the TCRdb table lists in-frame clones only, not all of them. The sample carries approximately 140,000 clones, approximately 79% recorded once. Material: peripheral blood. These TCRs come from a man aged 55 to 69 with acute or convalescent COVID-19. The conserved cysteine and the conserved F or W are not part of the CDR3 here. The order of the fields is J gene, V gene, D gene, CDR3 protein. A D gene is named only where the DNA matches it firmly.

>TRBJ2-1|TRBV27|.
ASSLYPSSGEQF
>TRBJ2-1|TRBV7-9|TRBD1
ASRSGTGSAEQF
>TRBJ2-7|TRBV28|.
ASSLSLREQY
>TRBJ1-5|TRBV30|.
AWSAYTGSIGQPQH
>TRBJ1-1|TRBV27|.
ASSFNGGVGAF
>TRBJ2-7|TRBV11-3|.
ASSLEAGAEQY
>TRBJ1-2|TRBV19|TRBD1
ASTAGGYSFYGYT
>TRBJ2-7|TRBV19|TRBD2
ASSIGTGGYEQY
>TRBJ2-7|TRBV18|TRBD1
ASSPGQGSSYEQY
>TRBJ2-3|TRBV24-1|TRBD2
ATSDRLAGDSDTQY
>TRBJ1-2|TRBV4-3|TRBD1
ASSQDGGTGVDGYT
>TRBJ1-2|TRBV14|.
ASSQSGNRSHGYT
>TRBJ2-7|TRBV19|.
ASSQIRAPGSYEQY
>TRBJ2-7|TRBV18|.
ASSPRGHSPSSYEQY
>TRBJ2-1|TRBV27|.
ASSSRIFNEQF
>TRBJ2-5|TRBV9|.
ASSVGGRGWETQY
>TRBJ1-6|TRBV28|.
ASSLTANSPLH
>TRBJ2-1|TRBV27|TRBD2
ASSTLGGSSYNEQF
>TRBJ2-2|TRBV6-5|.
ASSLVTGELF
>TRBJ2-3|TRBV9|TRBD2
ASSANGLGLAGPTDTQY
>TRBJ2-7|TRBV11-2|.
ASSLAGSTGDEQY
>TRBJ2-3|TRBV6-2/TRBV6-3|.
ASSYSRGAGTDTQY